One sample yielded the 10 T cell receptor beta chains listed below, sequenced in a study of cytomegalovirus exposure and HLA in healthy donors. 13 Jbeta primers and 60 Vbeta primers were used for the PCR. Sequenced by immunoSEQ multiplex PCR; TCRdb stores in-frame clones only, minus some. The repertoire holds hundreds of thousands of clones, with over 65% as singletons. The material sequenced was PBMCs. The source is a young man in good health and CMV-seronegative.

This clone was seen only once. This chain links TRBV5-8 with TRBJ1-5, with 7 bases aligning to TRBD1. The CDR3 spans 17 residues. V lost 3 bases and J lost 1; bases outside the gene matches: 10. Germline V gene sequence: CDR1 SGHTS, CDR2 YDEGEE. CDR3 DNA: TGTGCCAGCAGCTCAAGAAGGGGGCCGGTAAGCAATCAGCCCCAGCATTTT. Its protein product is CASSSRRGPVSNQPQHF.

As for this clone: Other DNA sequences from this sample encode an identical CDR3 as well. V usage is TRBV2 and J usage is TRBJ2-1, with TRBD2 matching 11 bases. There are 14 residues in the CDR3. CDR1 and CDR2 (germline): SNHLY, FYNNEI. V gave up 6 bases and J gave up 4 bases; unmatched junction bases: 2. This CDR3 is CASSGTSGYNEQFF. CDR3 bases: TGTGCCAGCAGCGGGACTAGCGGTTACAATGAGCAGTTCTTC. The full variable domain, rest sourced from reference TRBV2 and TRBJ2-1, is EPEVTQTPSHQVTQMGQEVILRCVPISNHLYFYWYRQILGQKVEFLVSFYNNEISEKSEIFDDQFSVERPDGSNFTLKIRSTKLEDSAMYFCASSGTSGYNEQFFGPGTRLTVL.

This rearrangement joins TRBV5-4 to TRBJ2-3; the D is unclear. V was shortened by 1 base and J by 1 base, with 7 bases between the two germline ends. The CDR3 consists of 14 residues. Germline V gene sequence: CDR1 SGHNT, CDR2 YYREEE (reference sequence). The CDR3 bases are TGTGCCAGCAGCTTGTTGCCAGGCACAGATACGCAGTATTTT. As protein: CASSLLPGTDTQYF.

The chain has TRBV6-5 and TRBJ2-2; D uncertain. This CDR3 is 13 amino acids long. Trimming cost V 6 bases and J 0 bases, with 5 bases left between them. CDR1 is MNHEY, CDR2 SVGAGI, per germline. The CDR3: CASRFANTGELFF. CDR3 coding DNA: TGTGCCAGCAGGTTCGCGAACACCGGGGAGCTGTTTTTT.

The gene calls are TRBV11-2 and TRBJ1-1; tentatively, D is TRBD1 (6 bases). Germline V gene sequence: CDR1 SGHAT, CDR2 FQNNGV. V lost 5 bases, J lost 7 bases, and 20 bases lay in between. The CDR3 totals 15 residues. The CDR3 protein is CASSPLTGPTGEAFF. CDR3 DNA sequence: TGTGCCAGCAGCCCACTGACAGGCCCAACAGGTGAAGCTTTCTTT.

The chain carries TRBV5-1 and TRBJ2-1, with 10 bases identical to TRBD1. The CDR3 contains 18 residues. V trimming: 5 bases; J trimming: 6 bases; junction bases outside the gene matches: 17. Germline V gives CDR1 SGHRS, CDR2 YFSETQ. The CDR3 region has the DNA TGCGCCAGCAGATCGCCGGGAACCGGGACAGGGGACCTCAATGAGCAGTTCTTC. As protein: CASRSPGTGTGDLNEQFF.

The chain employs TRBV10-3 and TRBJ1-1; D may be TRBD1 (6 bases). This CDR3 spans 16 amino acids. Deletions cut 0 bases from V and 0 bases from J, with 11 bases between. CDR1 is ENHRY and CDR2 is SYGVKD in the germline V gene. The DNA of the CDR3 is TGTGCCATCAGTGAGTCGGGGGGGCGTTTGAACACTGAAGCTTTCTTT. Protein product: CAISESGGRLNTEAFF.

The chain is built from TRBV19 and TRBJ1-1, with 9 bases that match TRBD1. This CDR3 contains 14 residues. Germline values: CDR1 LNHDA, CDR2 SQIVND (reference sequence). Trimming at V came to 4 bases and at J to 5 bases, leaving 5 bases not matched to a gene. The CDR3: CASSTDRGNTEAFF. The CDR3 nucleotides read TGTGCCAGTAGTACCGACAGGGGGAATACTGAAGCTTTCTTT.

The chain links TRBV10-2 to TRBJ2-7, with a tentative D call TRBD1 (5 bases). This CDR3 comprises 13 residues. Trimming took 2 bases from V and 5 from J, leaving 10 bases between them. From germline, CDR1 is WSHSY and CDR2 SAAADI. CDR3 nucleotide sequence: TGCGCCAGCAGTGAGCAGGGCGCCCACGAGCAGTACTTC. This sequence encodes CASSEQGAHEQYF.

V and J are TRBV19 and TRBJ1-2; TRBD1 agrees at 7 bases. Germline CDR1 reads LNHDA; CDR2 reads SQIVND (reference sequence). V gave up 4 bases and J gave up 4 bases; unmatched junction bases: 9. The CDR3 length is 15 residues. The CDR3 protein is CASSRANRGRYGYTF. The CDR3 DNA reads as TGTGCCAGTAGTAGGGCGAACAGGGGACGCTATGGCTACACCTTC.